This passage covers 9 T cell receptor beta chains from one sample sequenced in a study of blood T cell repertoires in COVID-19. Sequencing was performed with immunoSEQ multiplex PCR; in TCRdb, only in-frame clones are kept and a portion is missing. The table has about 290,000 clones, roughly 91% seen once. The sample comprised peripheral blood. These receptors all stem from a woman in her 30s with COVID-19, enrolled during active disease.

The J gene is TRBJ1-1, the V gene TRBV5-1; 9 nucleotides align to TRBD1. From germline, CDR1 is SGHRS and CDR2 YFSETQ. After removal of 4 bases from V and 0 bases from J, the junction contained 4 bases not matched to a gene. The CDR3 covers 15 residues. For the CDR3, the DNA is TGCGCCAGCAGCCCGGGACAGGGCATGAACACTGAAGCTTTCTTT. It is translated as CASSPGQGMNTEAFF. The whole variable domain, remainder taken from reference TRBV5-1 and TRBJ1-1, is KAGVTQTPRYLIKTRGQQVTLSCSPISGHRSVSWYQQTPGQGLQFLFEYFSETQRNKGNFPGRFSGRQFSNSRSEMNVSTLELGDSALYLCASSPGQGMNTEAFFGQGTRLTVV.

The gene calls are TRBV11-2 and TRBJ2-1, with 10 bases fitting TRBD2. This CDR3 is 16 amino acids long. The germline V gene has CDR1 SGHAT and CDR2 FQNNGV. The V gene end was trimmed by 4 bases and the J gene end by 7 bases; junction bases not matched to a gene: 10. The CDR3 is CASSYSGGAVKNEQFF. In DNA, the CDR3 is TGTGCCAGCAGCTACAGCGGGGGGGCCGTAAAGAATGAGCAGTTCTTC.

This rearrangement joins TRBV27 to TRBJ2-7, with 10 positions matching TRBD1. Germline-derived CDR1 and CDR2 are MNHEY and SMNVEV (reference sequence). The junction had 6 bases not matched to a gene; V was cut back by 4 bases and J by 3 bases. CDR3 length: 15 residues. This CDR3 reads CASSSPTGGGYEQYF. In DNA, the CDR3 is TGTGCCAGCAGTTCCCCGACAGGGGGCGGCTACGAGCAGTACTTC.

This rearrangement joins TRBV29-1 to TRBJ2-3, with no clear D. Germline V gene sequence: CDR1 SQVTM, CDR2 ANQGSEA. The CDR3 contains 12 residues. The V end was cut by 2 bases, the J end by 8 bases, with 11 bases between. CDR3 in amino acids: CSVEPISSTQYF. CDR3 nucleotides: TGCAGCGTTGAACCCATTAGCAGTACGCAGTATTTT.

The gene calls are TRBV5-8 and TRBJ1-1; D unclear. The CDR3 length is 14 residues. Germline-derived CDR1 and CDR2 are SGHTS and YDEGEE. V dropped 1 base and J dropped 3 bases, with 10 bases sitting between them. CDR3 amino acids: CASSLWRADTEAFF. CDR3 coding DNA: TGTGCCAGCAGCTTGTGGCGGGCGGACACTGAAGCTTTCTTT.

The CDR3 bases are TGTGCCATCAGTGAGTCGACAGGGGGACAAGAGACCCAGTACTTC. Translation gives CAISESTGGQETQYF. This chain connects TRBV10-3 to TRBJ2-5, with 9 bases fitting TRBD1. The CDR3 extends over 15 amino acids. Germline lookup yields CDR1 ENHRY and CDR2 SYGVKD. The trim removed 0 bases at V and 2 bases at J, leaving 1 base unmatched.

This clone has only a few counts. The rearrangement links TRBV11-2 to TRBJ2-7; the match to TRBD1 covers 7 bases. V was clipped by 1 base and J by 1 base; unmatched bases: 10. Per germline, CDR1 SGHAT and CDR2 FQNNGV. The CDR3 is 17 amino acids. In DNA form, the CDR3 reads TGTGCCAGCAGCTTAGGTATGGGACAGTTTAGATCCTACGAGCAGTACTTC. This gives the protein CASSLGMGQFRSYEQYF.

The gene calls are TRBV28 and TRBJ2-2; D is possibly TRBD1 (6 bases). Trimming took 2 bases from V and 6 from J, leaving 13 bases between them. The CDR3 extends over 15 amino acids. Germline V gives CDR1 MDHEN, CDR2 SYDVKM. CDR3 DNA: TGTGCCAGCAGTTTAAGGGGGAAAGGGGCCGGGGAGCTGTTTTTT. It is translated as CASSLRGKGAGELFF.

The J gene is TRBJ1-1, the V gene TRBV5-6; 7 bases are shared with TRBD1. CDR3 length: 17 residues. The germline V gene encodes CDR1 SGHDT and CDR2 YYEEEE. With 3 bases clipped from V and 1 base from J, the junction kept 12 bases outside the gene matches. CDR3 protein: CASSSLQGTVGNTEAFF. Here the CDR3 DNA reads TGTGCCAGCAGCTCCTTACAGGGGACGGTGGGGAACACTGAAGCTTTCTTT.